This T cell receptor (beta chain) was recovered during a study of blood T cell repertoires in COVID-19. Study-level background: Acute-phase and convalescent COVID-19 samples originated in the United States, Italy and Spain. PBMCs, B-cell-depleted T cells, or T cells were the source of the cDNA or gDNA that made up the material.

The CDR3 length is 15 residues. J lost 8 bases, V lost 6 bases, and 13 bases had no gene match. CDR1 is MNHNY, CDR2 SVGAGI, per germline (reference sequence). This clone has just a few counts. In the original analysis: Reference gene primer amplification in the assay estimated nucleated cell counts. Clones were read by immunoSEQ multiplex PCR, and TCRdb kept only the in-frame ones, dropping some. The DNA gave D and trimming, while V, J and clone size come from that table. The repertoire holds about 140,000 clones, with 80% to 90% as singletons. The chain employs TRBV6-6 and TRBJ1-2; 9 nucleotides align to TRBD1. Material: peripheral blood. This receptor was obtained from a woman aged 55-70 years with acute or convalescent COVID-19. CDR3 DNA sequence: TGTGCCAGCAGGCAAACCGGGACAGGGTTGGGAGGCTACACCTTC. As protein: CASRQTGTGLGGYTF.